The source of this T cell receptor beta chain is a study of control samples from healthy donors and cancer patients. The CDR3 runs 13 residues. Trimming cost V 3 bases and J 1 base, with 6 bases left between them. Germline lookup yields CDR1 KGHSH and CDR2 LQKENI. Here immunoSEQ multiplex PCR was the method, and the copy in TCRdb shows in-frame clones only, minus some. Among around 130,000 clones listed, 87% were seen once. A word on this clone: The sample holds other DNA sequences that translate to the same CDR3.

The sequence derives from a young man in good health. V and J are TRBV18 and TRBJ1-1; possible D gene TRBD1, 5 bases. Sequencing input: blood. The CDR3 here is CASSPGQNTEAFF. The CDR3 coding sequence is TGTGCCAGCTCACCGGGGCAGAACACTGAAGCTTTCTTT.